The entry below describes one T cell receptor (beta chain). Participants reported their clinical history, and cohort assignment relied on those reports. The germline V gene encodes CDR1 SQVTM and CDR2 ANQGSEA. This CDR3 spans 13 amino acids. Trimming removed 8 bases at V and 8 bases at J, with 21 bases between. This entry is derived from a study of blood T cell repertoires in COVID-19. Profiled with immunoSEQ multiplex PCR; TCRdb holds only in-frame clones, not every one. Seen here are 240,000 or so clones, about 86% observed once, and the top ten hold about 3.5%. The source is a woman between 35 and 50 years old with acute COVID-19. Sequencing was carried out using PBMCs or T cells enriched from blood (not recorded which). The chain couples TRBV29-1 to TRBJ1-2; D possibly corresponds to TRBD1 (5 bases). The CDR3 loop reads CSTSKAGTLGYTF. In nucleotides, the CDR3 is TGCAGCACCTCAAAGGCAGGGACTCTGGGCTACACCTTC. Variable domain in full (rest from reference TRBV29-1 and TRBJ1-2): SAVISQKPSRDICQRGTSLTIQCQVDSQVTMMFWYRQQPGQSLTLIATANQGSEATYESGFVIDKFPISRPNLTFSTLTVSNMSPEDSSIYLCSTSKAGTLGYTFGSGTRLTVV.